Below are 30 T cell receptor beta chains sequenced from a single sample in a study of cytomegalovirus exposure and HLA in healthy donors. In the PCR, 60 Vbeta and 13 Jbeta primers were used. Sequencing was performed with immunoSEQ multiplex PCR; in TCRdb, only in-frame clones are kept and a portion is missing. The data show 140,000 to 150,000 clones, roughly 62% seen once. Sequenced sample: PBMCs. The source of these receptors is a male donor in good health and CMV-seronegative.

This clone was counted a few times. V is TRBV11-2 and J is TRBJ2-1; D is perhaps TRBD1 (6 bases). The CDR3 is 16 amino acids. Trimming stripped 0 bases from V and 0 bases from J, with 9 bases between. The germline V gene encodes CDR1 SGHAT and CDR2 FQNNGV. DNA of the CDR3: TGTGCCAGCAGCTTAGAAATACAGGGCTCCTACAATGAGCAGTTCTTC. It is translated as CASSLEIQGSYNEQFF.

The gene calls are TRBV10-3 and TRBJ2-7, with 7 bases identical to TRBD2. The junction had 3 bases not matched to a gene; V was cut back by 3 bases and J by 1 base. The CDR3 loop spans 14 amino acids. Germline lookup yields CDR1 ENHRY and CDR2 SYGVKD. The CDR3 DNA follows: TGTGCCATCAGTGACGGGGGGAGGTCCTACGAGCAGTACTTC. It is translated as CAISDGGRSYEQYF.

The chain couples TRBV7-9 to TRBJ2-1, with 8 bases fitting TRBD2. From germline, CDR1 is SEHNR and CDR2 FQNEAQ (reference sequence). The CDR3 spans 13 residues. V lost 8 bases and J lost 8; bases outside the gene matches: 8. CDR3 sequence: CASPPGGGHEQFF. CDR3 DNA sequence: TGTGCCAGCCCCCCCGGGGGGGGGCATGAGCAGTTCTTC.

V and J are TRBV27 and TRBJ1-4; D uncertain. V gave up 5 bases and J gave up 0 bases, with 7 bases separating them. The length of the CDR3 is 14 residues. The germline CDR1 and CDR2 sequences are MNHEY and SMNVEV (reference sequence). CDR3 sequence: CASSGVATNEKLFF. The CDR3 coding sequence is TGTGCCAGCAGTGGAGTTGCAACTAATGAAAAACTGTTTTTT. The full variable domain, with the rest looked up from reference TRBV27 and TRBJ1-4, is EAQVTQNPRYLITVTGKKLTVTCSQNMNHEYMSWYRQDPGLGLRQIYYSMNVEVTDKGDVPEGYKVSRKEKRNFPLILESPSPNQTSLYFCASSGVATNEKLFFGSGTQLSVL.

The chain recombines TRBV7-6 with TRBJ2-7; D ambiguous. The CDR3 sequence is 14 residues long. The V end lost 3 bases, the J end lost 6 bases, and 15 bases lay between the germline ends. Germline CDR1 SGHVS, CDR2 FNYEAQ. The CDR3: CASSLTLVSSEQYF. Here the CDR3 DNA reads TGTGCCAGCAGCTTGACGCTAGTTTCTAGCGAGCAGTACTTC.

The chain links TRBV6-5 to TRBJ1-4, with D tentatively TRBD1 (6 bases). The CDR3 has 15 residues. Germline values: CDR1 MNHEY, CDR2 SVGAGI. The V end was cut by 4 bases, the J end by 3 bases, with 12 bases between. The CDR3 DNA is TGTGCCAGCAGTTTCCTAGGGGGAGCTAATGAAAAACTGTTTTTT. This translates into CASSFLGGANEKLFF.

This clone has more than one count but fewer than ten. The chain couples TRBV27 to TRBJ2-7; D unresolved. Looked up from germline, CDR1 is MNHEY and CDR2 is SMNVEV (reference sequence). This CDR3 is built from 16 residues. The germline V and J ends were trimmed by 0 bases and 0 bases, with 12 bases remaining between them. CDR3 sequence (DNA): TGTGCCAGCAGTTTATCTCTAGGCATGAGCTCCTACGAGCAGTACTTC. Translated: CASSLSLGMSSYEQYF.

The V call is TRBV5-6, the J call TRBJ2-5; D is possibly TRBD1 (6 bases). Germline V CDR1 and CDR2: SGHDT, YYEEEE. V dropped 1 base and J dropped 5 bases, with 12 bases sitting between them. This CDR3 has 14 amino acids. The CDR3 protein is CASSLKGQTETQYF. The CDR3 DNA reads as TGTGCCAGCAGCTTGAAAGGACAGACGGAGACCCAGTACTTC.

The chain employs TRBV10-3 and TRBJ1-2, with D perhaps TRBD1 (5 bases). Trimming stripped 5 bases from V and 6 bases from J, with 7 bases between. Germline V gene data show CDR1 as ENHRY and CDR2 as SYGVKD. This CDR3 has 11 amino acids. The CDR3 region is CAISTGDGYTF. CDR3 bases: TGTGCCATCAGTACAGGTGATGGCTACACCTTC.

In this sample, this clone turned up a few times. This rearrangement joins TRBV19 to TRBJ2-5, with 12 positions matching TRBD2. The assigned J gene may be wrong: the sequence end matches TRBJ2-7 better. Germline CDR1 and CDR2: LNHDA and SQIVND (reference sequence). The CDR3 has 15 residues. CDR3 amino acids: CASSIGLAGTYEQYF. In nucleotides, the CDR3 is TGTGCCAGTAGTATCGGACTAGCGGGGACCTACGAGCAGTACTTC.

The V and J genes are TRBV7-9 and TRBJ2-2, with 7 bases aligning to TRBD1. Looked up from germline, CDR1 is SEHNR and CDR2 is FQNEAQ (reference sequence). V shed 2 bases and J 8 bases; nucleotides not matched to a gene: 5. The CDR3 length is 14 residues. The CDR3 protein is CASSLTTGTGELFF. CDR3 nucleotides: TGTGCCAGCAGCTTAACGACAGGGACGGGGGAGCTGTTTTTT.

V gene TRBV27 combines with J gene TRBJ2-2; possible D gene TRBD2, 6 bases. Trimming took 7 bases from V and 6 from J, leaving 12 bases between them. CDR1 is MNHEY, CDR2 SMNVEV, per germline (reference sequence). The CDR3 runs 13 residues. CDR3 protein: CASTRRGSGELFF. CDR3 in DNA: TGTGCCAGCACCAGACGGGGGTCCGGGGAGCTGTTTTTT.

The genes are TRBV6-4 and TRBJ1-6, with 8 bases that match TRBD1. CDR3 length equals 16 residues. Germline CDR1 reads MRHNA; CDR2 reads SNTAGT. The ends lost 5 bases at V and 9 bases at J; junction bases unmatched: 12. The CDR3 bases are TGTGCCAGCAGTTTCAGGGGGCACTGGGTGAGTTCACCCCTCCACTTT. Its protein product is CASSFRGHWVSSPLHF.

The chain recombines TRBV9 with TRBJ1-5, with 8 bases matching TRBD1. Germline CDR1 is SGDLS and CDR2 is YYNGEE. The CDR3 extends over 14 amino acids. Trimming at V came to 3 bases and at J to 6 bases, leaving 5 bases not matched to a gene. The DNA of the CDR3 is TGTGCCAGCAGCGCCGGACAGGGCGGTCAGCCCCAGCATTTT. Protein: CASSAGQGGQPQHF.

For the CDR3, the DNA is TGTGCCAGCAGTATCTCCGGGACAGTTAGGGAGACCCAGTACTTC. It codes for CASSISGTVRETQYF. This sequence joins TRBV6-5 and TRBJ2-5, with 7 bases lining up with TRBD1. With 5 bases clipped from V and 5 bases from J, the junction kept 11 bases outside the gene matches. The CDR3 runs to 15 residues. The germline gives CDR1 MNHEY, CDR2 SVGAGI.

This chain uses TRBV18 with TRBJ1-2, with TRBD1 matching 9 bases. With V trimmed by 3 bases and J by 4 bases, 12 bases remained unmatched. This CDR3 contains 17 residues. In germline, CDR1 is KGHSH, CDR2 LQKENI. The CDR3 coding sequence is TGTGCCAGCTCACCTCTGACAGGGGGAATGGTAGGCTATGGCTACACCTTC. Translating gives CASSPLTGGMVGYGYTF.

The chain employs TRBV5-4 and TRBJ1-1; TRBD1 matches 8 bases. The CDR3 has 15 amino acids. Germline V lookup: CDR1 SGHNT, CDR2 YYREEE (reference sequence). The V segment lost 4 bases and the J segment 2 bases; nucleotides outside the gene matches: 7. CDR3 in amino acids: CASSGTGQGNTEAFF. CDR3 DNA sequence: TGTGCCAGCAGCGGCACCGGACAGGGAAACACTGAAGCTTTCTTT.

This clone was detected only a few times. J is TRBJ1-1 and V is TRBV30, with D uncertain. V dropped 0 bases and J dropped 4 bases, with 9 bases sitting between them. This CDR3 has 13 residues. Germline V gene lookup returns CDR1 GTSNPN and CDR2 SVGIG (reference sequence). The CDR3 bases are TGTGCCTGGAGTGTGGAGGGAATCACTGAAGCTTTCTTT. This codes for CAWSVEGITEAFF.

The CDR3 sequence: CASSTRQGYEQFF. The CDR3 DNA follows: TGTGCCAGCAGCACCAGACAGGGTTATGAGCAGTTCTTC. This chain links TRBV7-2 with TRBJ2-1, with 7 bases that match TRBD1. Germline values: CDR1 SGHTA, CDR2 FQGNSA. The V segment lost 5 bases and the J segment 8 bases; nucleotides outside the gene matches: 6. The CDR3 runs 13 residues.

The chain joins TRBV5-5 to TRBJ1-4; D is ambiguous. Germline V gene lookup returns CDR1 SGHKS and CDR2 YYEKEE (reference sequence). Trimming shortened V by 1 base and J by 4 bases, and 8 bases separated the two germline ends. This CDR3 has 14 residues. CDR3 protein: CASSLISGNEKLFF. CDR3 coding DNA: TGTGCCAGCAGCTTGATTTCGGGTAATGAAAAACTGTTTTTT. The whole variable domain, filled in from reference TRBV5-5 and TRBJ1-4, reads DAGVTQSPTHLIKTRGQQVTLRCSPISGHKSVSWYQQVLGQGPQFIFQYYEKEERGRGNFPDRFSARQFPNYSSELNVNALLLGDSALYLCASSLISGNEKLFFGSGTQLSVL.

The chain uses TRBV28 and TRBJ1-4, with TRBD1 as a possible D gene (6 bases). Trimming removed 5 bases at V and 1 base at J, with 14 bases between. The CDR3 extends over 16 amino acids. The V gene's germline CDR1 is MDHEN and CDR2 SYDVKM. Here the CDR3 reads CASSPPGEGTNEKLFF. The CDR3 bases are TGTGCCAGCAGTCCACCAGGGGAGGGAACTAATGAAAAACTGTTTTTT.

The chain recombines TRBV5-1 with TRBJ2-7; D perhaps matches TRBD1 (6 bases). V lost 2 bases, J lost 3 bases, and 9 bases lay in between. The CDR3 contains 13 residues. CDR1 SGHRS and CDR2 YFSETQ come from the germline V gene. CDR3 DNA: TGCGCCAGCAGCTTTCCAGGGGTCTACGAGCAGTACTTC. Amino acid sequence: CASSFPGVYEQYF.

This chain links TRBV19 with TRBJ1-2, with 7 bases fitting TRBD1. CDR1 and CDR2 (germline): LNHDA, SQIVND (reference sequence). The V gene end was trimmed by 1 base and the J gene end by 4 bases; junction bases not matched to a gene: 3. This CDR3 region has 14 residues. The chain's CDR3 is CASSIAGDSYGYTF. The CDR3 nucleotides are TGTGCCAGTAGTATAGCGGGGGACAGCTATGGCTACACCTTC.

The chain carries TRBV7-8 and TRBJ2-7; TRBD1 agrees at 7 bases. CDR1 is SGHVS, CDR2 FQNEAQ, per germline. This CDR3 spans 15 amino acids. The ends lost 1 base at V and 0 bases at J; junction bases unmatched: 3. CDR3 region: CASSLVGDSSYEQYF. The CDR3 region has the DNA TGTGCCAGCAGCTTAGTTGGGGACAGCTCCTACGAGCAGTACTTC.

The chain recombines TRBV6-1 with TRBJ2-1, with 10 bases aligning to TRBD2. Germline CDR1 MNHNS, CDR2 SASEGT. The V segment lost 2 bases and the J segment 2 bases; nucleotides outside the gene matches: 0. The CDR3 runs to 15 residues. This chain's CDR3 is CASSESGGAYNEQFF. The CDR3 nucleotides are TGTGCCAGCAGTGAAAGCGGGGGGGCCTACAATGAGCAGTTCTTC.

This chain connects TRBV6-1 to TRBJ1-5; TRBD1 agrees at 7 bases. Germline V lookup: CDR1 MNHNS, CDR2 SASEGT. CDR3 length: 13 amino acids. V gave up 5 bases and J gave up 2 bases; unmatched junction bases: 0. The CDR3 here is CASSTGGNQPQHF. DNA for the CDR3: TGTGCCAGCAGTACAGGGGGCAATCAGCCCCAGCATTTT.

The chain is built from TRBV28 and TRBJ2-7, with 12 bases fitting TRBD1. This CDR3 region has 16 residues. The J segment lost 4 bases and the V segment lost 5 bases, leaving 9 bases of the junction unmatched. From germline, CDR1 is MDHEN and CDR2 SYDVKM. CDR3 nucleotide sequence: TGTGCCAGCAGTGCGGGGACAGGGGGCGTGATGTACGAGCAGTACTTC. This gives the protein CASSAGTGGVMYEQYF.

The chain joins TRBV19 to TRBJ1-1; D perhaps matches TRBD1 (5 bases). The CDR3 contains 15 residues. Germline V lookup: CDR1 LNHDA, CDR2 SQIVND (reference sequence). V gave up 1 base and J gave up 1 base, with 10 bases separating them. For the CDR3, the DNA is TGTGCCAGTAGTATAGTACCAGGGCAGAACACTGAAGCTTTCTTT. Its translation: CASSIVPGQNTEAFF.

This rearrangement joins TRBV5-1 to TRBJ2-7, with 10 bases matching TRBD1. The CDR3 consists of 14 residues. Germline CDR1 SGHRS, CDR2 YFSETQ. The V and J ends lost 4 bases and 7 bases, in that order; junction bases with no gene match: 8. The CDR3 is CASSTGTGVEEQYF. CDR3 nucleotide sequence: TGCGCCAGCAGCACCGGGACAGGGGTGGAGGAGCAGTACTTC.

The CDR3 here is CASSLLGRTSTDTQYF. The CDR3 nucleotides are TGCGCCAGCAGCTTGTTAGGGAGGACTAGCACAGATACGCAGTATTTT. The chain joins TRBV5-1 to TRBJ2-3; a weak D match, TRBD2 (6 bases). Germline V gene data show CDR1 as SGHRS and CDR2 as YFSETQ. The CDR3 spans 16 residues. Trimming took off 1 base at V and 0 bases at J, with 12 bases between the two ends.